This TCR beta chain was identified during a study of blood T cell repertoires in COVID-19. Sequencing was performed with immunoSEQ multiplex PCR; in TCRdb, only in-frame clones are kept and a portion is missing. The sample lists just over 300,000 clones, 85% to 90% occurring once. Points on this clone: The junction does not match germline at one end; this may be a read error.

Germline V gene sequence: CDR1 SGHDT, CDR2 YYEEEE. This CDR3 has 14 amino acids. The TCR was taken from a man younger than 40 who had recovered from COVID-19. The chain is built from TRBV5-6 and TRBJ2-7, with TRBD2 as a possible D gene (5 bases). The sequenced sample consisted of PBMCs or T cells enriched from blood (not recorded which). This CDR3 is CASSFSTSSSEQYF. CDR3 in DNA: TGTGCCAGCAGCTTTAGTACTAGTTCCTCCGAGCAGTACTTC.